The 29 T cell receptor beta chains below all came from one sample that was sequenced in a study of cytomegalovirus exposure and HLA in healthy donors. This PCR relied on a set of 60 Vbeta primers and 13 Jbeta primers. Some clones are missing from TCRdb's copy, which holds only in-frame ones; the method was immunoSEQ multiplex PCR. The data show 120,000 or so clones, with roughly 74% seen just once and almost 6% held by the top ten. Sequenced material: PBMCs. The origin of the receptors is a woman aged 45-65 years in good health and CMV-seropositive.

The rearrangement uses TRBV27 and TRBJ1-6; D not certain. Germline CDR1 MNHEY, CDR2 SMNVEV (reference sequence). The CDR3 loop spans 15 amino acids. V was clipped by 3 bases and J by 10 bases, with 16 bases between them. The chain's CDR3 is CASSFRTSWRSPLHF. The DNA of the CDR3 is TGTGCCAGCAGTTTCCGGACTTCCTGGCGGTCACCCCTCCACTTT.

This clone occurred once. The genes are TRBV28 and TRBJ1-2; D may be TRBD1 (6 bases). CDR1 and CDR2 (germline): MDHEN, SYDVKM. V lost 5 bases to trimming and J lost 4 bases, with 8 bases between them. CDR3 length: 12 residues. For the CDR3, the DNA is TGTGCCAGCAGTCAGACAGGCTATGGCTACACCTTC. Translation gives CASSQTGYGYTF.

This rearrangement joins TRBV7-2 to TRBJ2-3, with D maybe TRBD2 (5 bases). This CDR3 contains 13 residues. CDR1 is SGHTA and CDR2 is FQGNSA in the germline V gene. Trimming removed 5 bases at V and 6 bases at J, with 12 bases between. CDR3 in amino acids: CASSNTGWDTQYF. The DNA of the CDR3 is TGTGCCAGCAGCAATACGGGGTGGGATACGCAGTATTTT. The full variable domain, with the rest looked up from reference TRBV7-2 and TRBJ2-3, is GAGVSQSPSNKVTEKGKDVELRCDPISGHTALYWYRQSLGQGLEFLIYFQGNSAPDKSGLPSDRFSAERTGGSVSTLTIQRTQQEDSAVYLCASSNTGWDTQYFGPGTRLTVL.

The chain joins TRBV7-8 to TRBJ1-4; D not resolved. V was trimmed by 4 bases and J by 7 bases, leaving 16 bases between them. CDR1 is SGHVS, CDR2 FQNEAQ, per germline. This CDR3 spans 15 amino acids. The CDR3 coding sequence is TGTGCCAGCAGCTCCATGATGGTTGCGAGTGAAAAACTGTTTTTT. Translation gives CASSSMMVASEKLFF.

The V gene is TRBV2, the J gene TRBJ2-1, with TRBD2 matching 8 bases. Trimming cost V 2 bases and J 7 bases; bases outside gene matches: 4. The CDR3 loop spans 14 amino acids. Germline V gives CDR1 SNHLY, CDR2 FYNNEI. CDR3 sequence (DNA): TGTGCCAGCAGTGAATCGGGGGGGTGGAATGAGCAGTTCTTC. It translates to CASSESGGWNEQFF.

The CDR3: CASSTAQGYEQYF. The DNA of the CDR3 is TGTGCCAGCAGCACTGCACAGGGCTACGAGCAGTACTTC. The J gene is TRBJ2-7, the V gene TRBV7-9; maybe TRBD1 (6 bases). V lost 5 bases, J lost 3 bases, and 11 bases lay in between. The CDR3 is 13 amino acids. Per the germline V gene, CDR1 is SEHNR and CDR2 is FQNEAQ (reference sequence). The full variable domain, in which reference TRBV7-9 and TRBJ2-7 provide the parts outside the CDR3, is DTGVSQNPRHKITKRGQNVTFRCDPISEHNRLYWYRQTLGQGPEFLTYFQNEAQLEKSRLLSDRFSAERPKGSFSTLEIQRTEQGDSAMYLCASSTAQGYEQYFGPGTRLTVT.

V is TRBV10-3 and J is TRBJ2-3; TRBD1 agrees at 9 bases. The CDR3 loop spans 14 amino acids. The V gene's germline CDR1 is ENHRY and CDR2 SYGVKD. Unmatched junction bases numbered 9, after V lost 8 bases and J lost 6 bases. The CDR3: CAIDPGTGFDTQYF. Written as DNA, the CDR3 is TGTGCCATCGACCCCGGGACAGGGTTTGATACGCAGTATTTT.

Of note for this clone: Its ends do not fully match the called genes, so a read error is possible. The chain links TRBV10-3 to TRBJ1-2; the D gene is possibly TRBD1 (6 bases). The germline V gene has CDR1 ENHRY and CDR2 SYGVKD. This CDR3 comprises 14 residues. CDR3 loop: CVISDVQGTYGYTF. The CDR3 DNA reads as TGTGTCATCAGTGATGTACAGGGAACCTATGGCTACACCTTC.

This chain's CDR3 is CASRYTDTQYF. For the CDR3, the DNA is TGTGCCAGCAGGTATACAGATACGCAGTATTTT. V is TRBV28 and J is TRBJ2-3; D not certain. The CDR3 extends over 11 amino acids. Germline V gives CDR1 MDHEN, CDR2 SYDVKM. Between the trimmed V and J ends, which lost 6 bases and 3 bases, there was a span of 4 bases.

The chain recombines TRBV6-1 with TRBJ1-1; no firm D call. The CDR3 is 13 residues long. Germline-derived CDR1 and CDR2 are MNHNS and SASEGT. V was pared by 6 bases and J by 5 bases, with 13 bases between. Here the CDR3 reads CASSPSSSTEAFF. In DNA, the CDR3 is TGTGCCAGCAGCCCGAGCTCATCGACTGAAGCTTTCTTT.

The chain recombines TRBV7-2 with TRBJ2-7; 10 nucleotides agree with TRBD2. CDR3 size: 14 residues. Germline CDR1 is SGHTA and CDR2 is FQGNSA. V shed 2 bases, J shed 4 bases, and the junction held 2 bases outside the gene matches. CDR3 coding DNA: TGTGCCAGCAGCTTAACGGGACTAGCGTACGAGCAGTACTTC. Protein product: CASSLTGLAYEQYF. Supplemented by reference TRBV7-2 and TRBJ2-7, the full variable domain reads GAGVSQSPSNKVTEKGKDVELRCDPISGHTALYWYRQSLGQGLEFLIYFQGNSAPDKSGLPSDRFSAERTGGSVSTLTIQRTQQEDSAVYLCASSLTGLAYEQYFGPGTRLTVT.

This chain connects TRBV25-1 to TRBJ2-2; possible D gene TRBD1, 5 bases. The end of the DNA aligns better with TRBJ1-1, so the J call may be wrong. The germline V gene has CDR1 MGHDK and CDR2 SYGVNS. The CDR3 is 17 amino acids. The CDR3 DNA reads TGTGCCAGCAGTGAAGCGGGGCGAACTCCCGAGGGGACTGAAGCTTTCTTT. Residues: CASSEAGRTPEGTEAFF.

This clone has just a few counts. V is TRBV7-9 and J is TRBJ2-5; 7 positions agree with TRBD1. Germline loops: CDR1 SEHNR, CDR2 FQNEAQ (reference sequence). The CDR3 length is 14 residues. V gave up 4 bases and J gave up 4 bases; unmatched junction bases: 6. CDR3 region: CASSSTGVGETQYF. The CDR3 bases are TGTGCCAGCAGCTCAACAGGGGTGGGAGAGACCCAGTACTTC.

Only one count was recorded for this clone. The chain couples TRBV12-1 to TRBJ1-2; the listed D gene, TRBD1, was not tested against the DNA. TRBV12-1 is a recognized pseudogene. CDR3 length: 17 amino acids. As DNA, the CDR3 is TGTGCCAGCAGCTACCGACAGGGGGAAGAAGACGACTATGGCTACACCTTC. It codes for CASSYRQGEEDDYGYTF.

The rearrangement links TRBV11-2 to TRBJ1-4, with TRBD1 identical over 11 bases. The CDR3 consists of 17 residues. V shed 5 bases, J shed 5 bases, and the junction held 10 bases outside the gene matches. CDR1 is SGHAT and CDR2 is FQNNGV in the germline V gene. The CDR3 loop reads CASSVILGQGGNEKLFF. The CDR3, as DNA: TGTGCCAGCAGCGTAATTCTGGGACAGGGGGGGAATGAAAAACTGTTTTTT.

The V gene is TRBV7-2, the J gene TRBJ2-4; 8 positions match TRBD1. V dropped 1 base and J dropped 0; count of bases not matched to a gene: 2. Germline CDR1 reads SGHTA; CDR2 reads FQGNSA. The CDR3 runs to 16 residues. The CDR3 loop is CASSLGDRLAKNIQYF. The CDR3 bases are TGTGCCAGCAGCTTAGGGGACAGGCTAGCCAAAAACATTCAGTACTTC. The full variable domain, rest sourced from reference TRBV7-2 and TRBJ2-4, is GAGVSQSPSNKVTEKGKDVELRCDPISGHTALYWYRQSLGQGLEFLIYFQGNSAPDKSGLPSDRFSAERTGGSVSTLTIQRTQQEDSAVYLCASSLGDRLAKNIQYFGAGTRLSVL.

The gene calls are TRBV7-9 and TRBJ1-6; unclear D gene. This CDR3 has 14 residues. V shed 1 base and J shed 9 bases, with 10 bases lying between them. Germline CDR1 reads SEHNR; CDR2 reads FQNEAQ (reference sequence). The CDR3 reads CASSLGGVSSPLHF. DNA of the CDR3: TGTGCCAGCAGCTTAGGTGGAGTCTCTTCACCCCTCCACTTT.

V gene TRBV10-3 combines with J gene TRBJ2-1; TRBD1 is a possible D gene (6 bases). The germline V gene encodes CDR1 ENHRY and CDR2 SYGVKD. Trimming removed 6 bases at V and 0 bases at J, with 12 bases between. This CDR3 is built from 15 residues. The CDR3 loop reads CAISAGTSSYNEQFF. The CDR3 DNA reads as TGTGCCATCAGCGCCGGGACAAGCTCCTACAATGAGCAGTTCTTC.

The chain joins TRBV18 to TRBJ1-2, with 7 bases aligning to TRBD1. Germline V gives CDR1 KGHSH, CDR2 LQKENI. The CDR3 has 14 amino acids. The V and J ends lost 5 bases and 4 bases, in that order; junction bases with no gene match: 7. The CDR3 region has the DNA TGTGCCAGCTCAGATAGACAGGGCTTCTATGGCTACACCTTC. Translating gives CASSDRQGFYGYTF.

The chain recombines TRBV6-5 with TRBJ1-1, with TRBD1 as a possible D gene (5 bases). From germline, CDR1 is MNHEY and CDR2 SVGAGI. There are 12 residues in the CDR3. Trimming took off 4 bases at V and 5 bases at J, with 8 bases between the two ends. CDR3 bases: TGTGCCAGCAGTTGGGGCGAAACTGAAGCTTTCTTT. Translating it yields CASSWGETEAFF.

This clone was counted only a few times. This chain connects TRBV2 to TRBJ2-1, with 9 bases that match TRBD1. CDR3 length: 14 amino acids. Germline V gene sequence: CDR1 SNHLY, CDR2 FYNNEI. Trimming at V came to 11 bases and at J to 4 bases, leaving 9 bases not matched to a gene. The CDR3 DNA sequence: TGTGCCGGCACCCGGGACAGGGCTTACAATGAGCAGTTCTTC. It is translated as CAGTRDRAYNEQFF.

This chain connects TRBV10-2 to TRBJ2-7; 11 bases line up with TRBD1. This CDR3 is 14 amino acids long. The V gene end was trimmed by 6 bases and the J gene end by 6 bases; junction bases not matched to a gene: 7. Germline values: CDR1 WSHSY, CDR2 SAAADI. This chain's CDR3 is CASRAGTGGSEQYF. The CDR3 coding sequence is TGCGCCAGCAGGGCCGGGACAGGGGGAAGCGAGCAGTACTTC.

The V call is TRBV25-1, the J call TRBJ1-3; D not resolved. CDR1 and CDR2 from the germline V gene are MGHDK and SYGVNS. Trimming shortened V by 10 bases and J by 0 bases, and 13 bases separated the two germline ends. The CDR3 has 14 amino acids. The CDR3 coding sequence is TGTGCCACCCAGCGGGGAACCTCTGGAAACACCATATATTTT. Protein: CATQRGTSGNTIYF.

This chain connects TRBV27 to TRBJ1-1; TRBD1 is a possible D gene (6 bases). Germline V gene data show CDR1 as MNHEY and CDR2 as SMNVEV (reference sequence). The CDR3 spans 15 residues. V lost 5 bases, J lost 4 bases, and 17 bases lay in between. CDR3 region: CASSGLQGRSTEAFF. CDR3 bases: TGTGCCAGCAGTGGGCTACAGGGTCGGAGCACTGAAGCTTTCTTT.

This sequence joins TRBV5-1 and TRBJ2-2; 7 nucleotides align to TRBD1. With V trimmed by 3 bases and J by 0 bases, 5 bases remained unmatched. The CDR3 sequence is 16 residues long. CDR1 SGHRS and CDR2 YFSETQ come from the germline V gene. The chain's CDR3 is CASSYLGGANTGELFF. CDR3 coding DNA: TGCGCCAGCAGCTACCTAGGGGGCGCGAACACCGGGGAGCTGTTTTTT.

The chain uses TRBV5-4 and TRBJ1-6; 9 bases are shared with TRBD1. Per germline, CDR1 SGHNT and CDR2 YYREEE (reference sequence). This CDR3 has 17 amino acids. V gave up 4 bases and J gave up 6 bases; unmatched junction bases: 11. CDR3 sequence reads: CASSPPPGQGFNSPLHF. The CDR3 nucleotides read TGTGCCAGCAGCCCACCCCCGGGACAGGGCTTTAATTCACCCCTCCACTTT.

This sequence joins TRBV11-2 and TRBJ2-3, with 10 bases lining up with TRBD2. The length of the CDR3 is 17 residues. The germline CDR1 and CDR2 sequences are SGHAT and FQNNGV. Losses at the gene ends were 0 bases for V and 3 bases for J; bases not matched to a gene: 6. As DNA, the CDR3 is TGTGCCAGCAGCTTAGATCCCAGCGGGGGGGCAACAGATACGCAGTATTTT. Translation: CASSLDPSGGATDTQYF.

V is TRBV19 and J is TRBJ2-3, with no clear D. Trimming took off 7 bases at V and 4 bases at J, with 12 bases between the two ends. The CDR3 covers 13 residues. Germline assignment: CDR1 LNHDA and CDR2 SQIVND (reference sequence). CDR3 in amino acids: CASNNYPPDTQYF. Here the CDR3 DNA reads TGTGCCAGTAATAACTACCCCCCAGATACGCAGTATTTT.

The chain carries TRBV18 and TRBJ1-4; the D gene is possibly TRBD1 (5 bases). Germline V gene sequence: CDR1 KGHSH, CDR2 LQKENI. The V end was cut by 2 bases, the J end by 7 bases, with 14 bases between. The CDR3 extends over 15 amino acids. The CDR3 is CASSPTGGWGEKLFF. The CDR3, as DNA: TGTGCCAGCTCACCAACCGGGGGATGGGGTGAAAAACTGTTTTTT.